A selection of T cell receptor beta chains follows, all from one sample in a study of blood T cell repertoires in COVID-19. Data came from immunoSEQ multiplex PCR; TCRdb stores just in-frame clones and leaves some out. The repertoire holds about 190,000 clones, with around 87% as singletons. The sequenced material came from peripheral blood. The receptors come from a middle-aged man with acute or convalescent COVID-19. Both conserved end residues are part of each CDR3. D genes are given only for firm matches.

J: TRBJ1-5
D: TRBD1
V: TRBV28
CDR3: CASRPGTGVVGNQPQHF
DNA: TGTGCCAGCAGGCCTGGGACAGGGGTAGTAGGCAATCAGCCCCAGCATTTT

J: TRBJ2-6
D: -
V: TRBV6-4
CDR3: CASSDHSGANVLTF
DNA: TGTGCCAGCAGTGACCACTCTGGGGCCAACGTCCTGACTTTC

J: TRBJ2-1
D: TRBD2
V: TRBV9
CDR3: CASSLGTSRENNEQFF
DNA: TGTGCCAGCAGCTTAGGGACTAGCCGTGAAAACAATGAGCAGTTCTTC

J: TRBJ1-2
D: TRBD1
V: TRBV11-1
CDR3: CASSPTTRQGNYGYTF
DNA: TGTGCCAGCAGCCCCACAACCCGACAGGGGAACTATGGCTACACCTTC

J: TRBJ2-7
D: -
V: TRBV18
CDR3: CASSPPGQGGVYEQYF
DNA: TGTGCCAGCTCACCACCGGGACAAGGTGGGGTCTACGAGCAGTACTTC

J: TRBJ2-3
D: -
V: TRBV30
CDR3: CAWKDSAADTQYF
DNA: TGTGCCTGGAAAGACAGTGCGGCAGATACGCAGTATTTT

J: TRBJ1-6
D: -
V: TRBV28
CDR3: CASSPWIGGSPLHF
DNA: TGTGCCAGCAGTCCATGGATCGGGGGTTCACCCCTCCACTTT

J: TRBJ1-5
D: -
V: TRBV19
CDR3: CASSSRTLDQPQHF
DNA: TGTGCCAGTAGTTCTCGCACGTTAGATCAGCCCCAGCATTTT

J: TRBJ2-3
D: -
V: TRBV7-2
CDR3: CASSPRTLATDTQYF
DNA: TGTGCCAGCAGCCCCAGGACGCTAGCCACAGATACGCAGTATTTT

J: TRBJ1-4
D: TRBD1
V: TRBV28
CDR3: CASTVDRSNEKLFF
DNA: TGTGCCAGCACCGTGGACAGGAGTAATGAAAAACTGTTTTTT

J: TRBJ1-5
D: -
V: TRBV21-1
CDR3: CASSKSVQGAFVNQPQHF
DNA: TGTGCCAGCAGCAAATCGGTCCAGGGGGCGTTTGTCAATCAGCCCCAGCATTTT

J: TRBJ2-1
D: -
V: TRBV28
CDR3: CAIVRDSYNEQFF
DNA: TGTGCCATCGTCCGGGACTCCTACAATGAGCAGTTCTTC

J: TRBJ1-1
D: -
V: TRBV27
CDR3: CASSLTRGPEAFF
DNA: TGTGCCAGCAGTTTAACCAGGGGCCCTGAAGCTTTCTTT

J: TRBJ2-1
D: -
V: TRBV7-9
CDR3: CASTPRGGMDSYNEQFF
DNA: TGTGCCAGCACCCCGCGGGGAGGAATGGACTCCTACAATGAGCAGTTCTTC

J: TRBJ2-5
D: TRBD1
V: TRBV5-1
CDR3: CASSLPRDRVQETQYF
DNA: TGCGCCAGCAGCTTACCCCGGGACAGGGTACAAGAGACCCAGTACTTC

J: TRBJ1-2
D: TRBD1
V: TRBV28
CDR3: CASSLSLQGALGYGYTF
DNA: TGTGCCAGCAGTTTGAGTTTACAGGGGGCCCTTGGGTATGGCTACACCTTC

J: TRBJ1-4
D: -
V: TRBV28
CDR3: CASSLPAGLNEKLFF
DNA: TGTGCCAGCAGTTTACCCGCCGGTCTTAATGAAAAACTGTTTTTT

J: TRBJ2-7
D: -
V: TRBV11-2
CDR3: CASSLFEATSYEQYF
DNA: TGTGCCAGCAGCTTATTCGAAGCGACCTCCTACGAGCAGTACTTC

J: TRBJ1-2
D: -
V: TRBV7-2
CDR3: CASSLAPDSYGYTF
DNA: TGTGCCAGCAGCTTAGCGCCCGACAGCTATGGCTACACCTTC